Listed below are T cell receptor beta chains from one sample, sequenced in a study of T cell repertoires in cytomegalovirus infection. These receptors' antigens are unknown. MiXCR, applied by TCRdb to the reads, yields one record per CDR3 protein. The top ten clones hold around 48% of a sample with some 590,000 distinct CDR3 sequences, approximately 40% of them seen once. The specimen was cultured PBMCs, collected from culture after CMV antigen stimulation. The receptors come from a human donor in good health (CMV status not recorded). Some clones in this sample may be carry-over from other donors' samples. Both conserved end residues are part of each CDR3. A D gene is named only where the DNA matches it firmly. A row's size may be missing; if present it is once, few, many or a size class.

TRBV5-6	TRBD2	TRBJ2-7	.	TGTGCCAGCAGCTTCGCTCCCAGCGGGGGGGGCCACGAGCAGTACTTC	CASSFAPSGGGHEQYF
TRBV2	TRBD1	TRBJ2-5	.	TGTGCCAGCAGTGGAACGACAGGGGTCAAGGAGACCCAGTACTTC	CASSGTTGVKETQYF
TRBV7-2	.	TRBJ2-3	many	TGTGCCAGCAGCCAGACTAGGGAAAGTACGCAGTATTTT	CASSQTRESTQYF
TRBV7-6	.	TRBJ2-7	few	TGTGCCAGCAGCTACCAAACCTACGAGCAGTACTTC	CASSYQTYEQYF
TRBV11-2	TRBD1	TRBJ2-2	.	TGTGCCAGCAGCTCATATGGACAGGGGACCACCGGGGAGCTGTTTTTT	CASSSYGQGTTGELFF
TRBV6-2/TRBV6-3	.	TRBJ1-2	few	TGTGCCAGCAGTTCACCCGTTGATGCGGGGATCATCCTTAACTATGGCTACACCTTC	CASSSPVDAGIILNYGYTF
TRBV3-1	.	TRBJ1-1	few	TGTGCCAGCAGCACTAATGGGCCGACTGAAGCTTTCTTT	CASSTNGPTEAFF
TRBV7-6	.	TRBJ2-2	.	TGTGCCAGCAGCACCCTCGGGGAGCTGTTTTTT	CASSTLGELFF
TRBV6-2/TRBV6-3	TRBD2	TRBJ2-1	few	TGTGCCAGCAGTCAAAGCGGGGGGGCCTCCAATGAGCAGTTCTTC	CASSQSGGASNEQFF
TRBV7-2	TRBD2	TRBJ2-3	.	TGTGCCAGCAGCCGGACTAGCGGGAGGGCAGATACGCAGTATTTT	CASSRTSGRADTQYF
TRBV4-3	.	TRBJ1-1	.	TGCGCCAGCAAACCCTTCCTTTGGGATGAAGCTTTCTTT	CASKPFLWDEAFF
TRBV7-2	.	TRBJ2-3	many	TGTGCCAGCAGCTTAGGCTCTAGCTTTGGCGGGACGCAGTATTTT	CASSLGSSFGGTQYF
TRBV4-1	.	TRBJ1-1	.	TGCGCCAGCAGCCTCCTTGGCAGGGTCGATAGAGCTTTCTTT	CASSLLGRVDRAFF
TRBV12-3/TRBV12-4	TRBD2	TRBJ2-3	.	TGTGCCAGCAAGACTAGCGGGGTCGGAGATACGCAGTATTTT	CASKTSGVGDTQYF
TRBV7-6	TRBD2	TRBJ2-5	.	TGTGCCAGCAGCAATCGGGGGGGCAGGGATCAAGAGACCCAGTACTTC	CASSNRGGRDQETQYF
TRBV29-1	.	TRBJ1-4	.	TGCAGCGCCCTGGACAATAATGAAAAACTGTTTTTT	CSALDNNEKLFF
TRBV19	.	TRBJ1-2	.	TGTGCCAGTAGTTCGGAGGGGACTAACTATGGCTACACCTTC	CASSSEGTNYGYTF
TRBV4-3	TRBD2	TRBJ2-7	.	TGCGCCAGCAGCCAAGAGGCGGCTAGCGGGAATAGCGAGCAGTACTTC	CASSQEAASGNSEQYF
TRBV7-2	TRBD2	TRBJ2-1	many	TGTGCCAGCAGCCGTCTGGCGGGGGCCTACAATGAGCAGTTCTTC	CASSRLAGAYNEQFF
TRBV25-1	TRBD2	TRBJ2-2	once	TGTGCCAGCAGTGAATCGGGACTAGCGGGGGAAGCCGGGGAGCTGTTTTTT	CASSESGLAGEAGELFF
TRBV7-2	.	TRBJ2-1	.	TGTGCCAGCAAGGCAGGGTGGGTCGATGAGCAGTTCTTC	CASKAGWVDEQFF
TRBV7-6	.	TRBJ2-3	few	TGTGCCAGCAGCCGGTTTGATCGGGGGATGAGCACAGATACGCAGTATTTT	CASSRFDRGMSTDTQYF
TRBV20-1	.	TRBJ2-5	.	TGCAGTGCTAGCGCACACTTGTACCAAGAGACCCAGTACTTC	CSASAHLYQETQYF
TRBV6-6	.	TRBJ2-5	.	TGTGCCAGCACCTTACTCGGGTTGGAAGAGACCCAGTACTTC	CASTLLGLEETQYF
TRBV18	TRBD1	TRBJ1-3	.	TGTGCCAGCTCACCTCAGACAGGGACTTCTGGAAACACCATATATTTT	CASSPQTGTSGNTIYF
TRBV2	TRBD1	TRBJ1-5	few	TGTGCCAGCAAAGGGGACAGCGACAATCAGCCCCAGCATTTT	CASKGDSDNQPQHF
TRBV7-2	.	TRBJ2-5	few	TGTGCCAGCAGCTTTTACCCGGCGGTCCGAGAGACCCAGTACTTC	CASSFYPAVRETQYF
TRBV5-1	.	TRBJ2-2	once	TGCGCCAGCAGCCTCAGGACAGTTAGGACCGGGGAGCTGTTTTTT	CASSLRTVRTGELFF